This T cell receptor beta chain was identified during a study of shared clonotypes between healthy human individuals. Study outcomes and limitations: What rarefaction showed was incomplete sorted-subset sequencing despite large depth.

Clones were read by immunoSEQ multiplex PCR, and TCRdb kept only the in-frame ones, dropping some. The sample holds more than 1 million clones, around 78% seen once. In regard to this clone: What it recognizes is unknown.

A CD45RA-negative memory subset and a CD45RA+ naive subset were separated from the CD4+ cells. The sample taken for sequencing was memory CD4+ T cells from PBMCs. Subset reported: CD45RA-negative fraction. The sequence was collected from a young man in good health. Some clones in this sample may be carry-over from other donors' samples.

CDR3 coding DNA: TGCGCCAGCAGCCAAACAAGGGGGACAGGGTACTACGAGCAGTACTTC. It codes for CASSQTRGTGYYEQYF. The V call is TRBV4-3, the J call TRBJ2-7; 9 bases line up with TRBD1. The ends lost 2 bases at V and 3 bases at J; junction bases unmatched: 8. Germline V gene data show CDR1 as LGHNA and CDR2 as YSLEER. The CDR3 loop spans 16 amino acids.